This T cell receptor beta chain was captured in a study of blood T cell repertoires in COVID-19. Study details: Material from acute and convalescent COVID-19 was sourced from the United States, Italy and Spain.

Assay: immunoSEQ multiplex PCR; the TCRdb copy retains only in-frame clones and omits some. This sample has roughly 170,000 clones, with roughly 80% found just once. In assigning cohorts, the study relied on participant-reported clinical history. With 4 bases clipped from V and 1 base from J, the junction kept 10 bases outside the gene matches. Germline lookup yields CDR1 SGHRS and CDR2 YFSETQ. The CDR3 contains 16 residues. The sequence was collected from a woman between 40 and 55 years old with acute COVID-19. The sample taken for sequencing was PBMCs or T cells enriched from blood (not recorded which). The chain is built from TRBV5-1 and TRBJ2-7; 8 nucleotides align to TRBD2. As DNA, the CDR3 is TGCGCCAGCAGCGTGGGGTCCAGCGGGAGTTCCTACGAGCAGTACTTC. It yields the protein CASSVGSSGSSYEQYF.